The source of this TCR beta chain is a study of blood T cell repertoires in COVID-19. Study context: Collection of acute and convalescent COVID-19 samples took place in the United States, Italy and Spain. From T cells, B-cell-depleted T cells, or PBMCs came the material, which was cDNA or gDNA.

The germline V and J ends were trimmed by 3 bases and 0 bases, with 6 bases remaining between them. Germline V gives CDR1 LNHDA, CDR2 SQIVND (reference sequence). The CDR3 totals 14 residues. Only in-frame clones appear in the TCRdb table, and some are missing; sequencing was by immunoSEQ multiplex PCR. The sample lists approximately 54,000 clones, 80% to 90% occurring once. About this clone: The sample carries other DNA sequences with the same CDR3.

The sample taken for sequencing was peripheral blood. The chain has TRBV19 and TRBJ1-3; tentative D call: TRBD1 (6 bases). The clonotype comes from a human donor in a cohort sampled during active COVID-19. CDR3 DNA: TGTGCCAGTAGTATCAGGGGCTCTGGAAACACCATATATTTT. Its translation: CASSIRGSGNTIYF.